There are a few counts of the clone carrying this TCR beta chain. Its antigen is unidentified. Germline V gene data show CDR1 as SEHNR and CDR2 as FQNEAQ (reference sequence). The CDR3 has 15 amino acids. V gave up 5 bases and J gave up 8 bases; unmatched junction bases: 9. This entry belongs to a study of blood T cells in healthy people across ages. About the research overall: T cells yielded about one barcoded beta molecule per two cells through template switching. Study results and limitations: As age increased, TCR beta diversity per million T cells fell in a roughly linear fashion. The study found more naive CD4+ cells and higher diversity in long-lived than aged donors.

Through a sample-barcoded 5' primer and a J-beta primer mix, a second PCR was run for roughly 6 to 12 cycles. TCRdb ran MiXCR on the 5' RACE reads and lists one entry per CDR3 protein. The profile covers fewer than 750,000 distinct CDR3 sequences, with around 48% appearing a single time and approximately 23% taken by the ten largest. Sequenced sample: blood. The TCR originated in a man at least 80 years old in good health. The chain recombines TRBV7-9 with TRBJ2-2; 9 bases agree with TRBD2. CDR3 amino acids: CASSDKLAGDGELFF. The DNA for the CDR3 is TGTGCCAGCAGCGACAAATTAGCGGGAGATGGGGAGCTGTTTTTT.